This T cell receptor (beta chain) was identified during a study of blood T cell repertoires in COVID-19. In the study overall: T cells, B-cell-depleted T cells, or PBMCs provided the cDNA or gDNA that served as material.

The V gene's germline CDR1 is MDHEN and CDR2 SYDVKM. The CDR3 has 12 amino acids. Trimming removed 6 bases from V and 11 bases from J, with 14 bases in between. Authors' methods: The authors estimated nucleated cell counts from reference gene primer amplification. Clones were sequenced by immunoSEQ multiplex PCR, and TCRdb holds only the in-frame ones, with some missing. Clone size and V and J calls were adopted from that table, with D and trimming inferred from the DNA. The sample lists around 290,000 clones, 85% to 90% seen once, with approximately 4.2% in the top ten. This sequence was found in a man aged 35 to 55 with acute or convalescent COVID-19. V usage is TRBV28 and J usage is TRBJ2-1, with a tentative D call TRBD1 (6 bases). The specimen sequenced was peripheral blood. The CDR3 DNA reads as TGTGCCAGCAGCCAGACAGGTCTGAAGCAGTTCTTC. Amino acid sequence: CASSQTGLKQFF.